The 20 T cell receptor beta chains reported below all come from one sample, sequenced in a study of blood T cells in healthy people across ages. A second PCR, run for roughly 7 to 12 cycles, used a sample-barcoded 5' primer plus a J-beta primer mix. In TCRdb, the 5' RACE reads were re-called with MiXCR into one record per CDR3 protein. The sample has roughly 1,800,000 distinct CDR3 sequences; 49% are singletons. Sequencing was carried out using blood. The receptors originated from a middle-aged woman in good health.

This clonotype was observed a handful of times. The rearrangement links TRBV13 to TRBJ2-5; 7 bases line up with TRBD2. The CDR3 spans 14 residues. Germline V gene sequence: CDR1 PRHDT, CDR2 FYEKMQ (reference sequence). The junction had 7 bases not matched to a gene; V was cut back by 4 bases and J by 5 bases. The CDR3 DNA reads as TGTGCCAGCAGCTCCGGGACTACTGGCGAGACCCAGTACTTC. Its translation is CASSSGTTGETQYF.

The CDR3 DNA reads TGTGCCAGCAGCCCTGGGACTAGCGGGGGGGTGGGAGAGACCCAGTACTTC. Translated, it gives CASSPGTSGGVGETQYF. The chain recombines TRBV7-3 with TRBJ2-5; 16 nucleotides align to TRBD2. The CDR3 is 17 amino acids. With 5 bases clipped from V and 4 bases from J, the junction kept 7 bases outside the gene matches. Looked up from germline, CDR1 is SGHTA and CDR2 is FQGTGA.

This chain uses TRBV18 with TRBJ1-1, with no clear D. V was clipped by 4 bases and J by 1 base, with 16 bases between them. This CDR3 contains 16 residues. Looked up from germline, CDR1 is KGHSH and CDR2 is LQKENI. For the CDR3, the DNA is TGTGCCAGCTCACTGCAGTCAGGCGCCGGGAACACTGAAGCTTTCTTT. Protein: CASSLQSGAGNTEAFF.

The chain combines TRBV20-1 with TRBJ2-1; D may be TRBD2 (5 bases). Germline CDR1 reads DFQATT; CDR2 reads SNEGSKA (reference sequence). Trimming left V 5 bases short and J 10 bases short, with 15 bases between. This CDR3 is 12 amino acids long. CDR3 nucleotide sequence: TGCAGTGCTGTACCAGCGGTGAGCGAGCAGTTCTTC. The encoded protein is CSAVPAVSEQFF.

The chain carries TRBV20-1 and TRBJ2-2; D may be TRBD2 (7 bases). Trimming removed 1 base at V and 8 bases at J, with 14 bases between. The germline gives CDR1 DFQATT, CDR2 SNEGSKA (reference sequence). The CDR3 runs 14 residues. This CDR3 is CSARVRGAEGELFF. CDR3 sequence (DNA): TGCAGTGCTAGAGTCCGGGGGGCAGAAGGGGAGCTGTTTTTT.

The chain combines TRBV12-3 or TRBV12-4 with TRBJ2-4; the D is unclear. The end of the DNA aligns better with TRBJ2-7, so the J call may be wrong. CDR3 size: 15 residues. The CDR3 DNA reads as TGTGCCAGCAGTTTAGTATCTGAGCCTCGTTACGAGCAGTACTTC. Protein: CASSLVSEPRYEQYF.

This clonotype has just a few counts. J is TRBJ2-7 and V is TRBV20-1, with D possibly matching TRBD1 (6 bases). V was trimmed by 8 bases and J by 3 bases, leaving 20 bases between them. This CDR3 has 14 amino acids. Germline V gene data show CDR1 as DFQATT and CDR2 as SNEGSKA (reference sequence). CDR3 nucleotides: TGCAGTACCGAGGGGGAAGAAGAGCTCTACGAGCAGTACTTC. This encodes CSTEGEEELYEQYF.

This chain uses TRBV10-3 with TRBJ2-5; D gene uncertain. CDR1 and CDR2 from the germline V gene are ENHRY and SYGVKD. CDR3 length: 13 residues. Trimming took 3 bases from V and 0 from J, leaving 5 bases between them. The CDR3 bases are TGTGCCATCAGTGATGGGTACCAAGAGACCCAGTACTTC. Protein: CAISDGYQETQYF.

This chain connects TRBV6-2 or TRBV6-3 to TRBJ2-4, with D perhaps TRBD2 (6 bases). The V end was cut by 3 bases, the J end by 6 bases, with 30 bases between. Germline V gene data show CDR1 as MNHEY and CDR2 as SVGEGT. The CDR3 is 20 amino acids. In DNA, the CDR3 is TGTGCCAGCAGTTATCCTGGGGGGATTCCCCTCCGGGTGCCAGGAAACATTCAGTACTTC. This translates into CASSYPGGIPLRVPGNIQYF.

V is TRBV7-9 and J is TRBJ1-2, with TRBD1 matching over 8 bases. The germline V gene encodes CDR1 SEHNR and CDR2 FQNEAQ (reference sequence). With V trimmed by 0 bases and J by 8 bases, 11 bases remained unmatched. This CDR3 contains 16 residues. This CDR3 reads CASSLALTGEEVGYTF. As DNA, the CDR3 is TGTGCCAGCAGCTTAGCCCTGACAGGGGAGGAGGTGGGCTACACCTTC.

This chain uses TRBV13 with TRBJ2-5; D perhaps matches TRBD1 (6 bases). Germline CDR1 and CDR2: PRHDT and FYEKMQ (reference sequence). V lost 1 base and J 1 base, leaving 10 bases between the germline ends. The CDR3 spans 15 residues. DNA for the CDR3: TGTGCCAGCAGCTTAGCCCCACAGGGCCAAGAGACCCAGTACTTC. Protein sequence: CASSLAPQGQETQYF.

V is TRBV4-3 and J is TRBJ2-1; perhaps TRBD2 as D (7 bases). Per the germline V gene, CDR1 is LGHNA and CDR2 is YSLEER. This CDR3 comprises 14 residues. V lost 0 bases and J lost 8, with 11 bases in between. CDR3 in DNA: TGCGCCAGCAGCCAAGATAGGGGGGGGCATGAGCAGTTCTTC. It encodes CASSQDRGGHEQFF.

This rearrangement joins TRBV4-1 to TRBJ2-4; no firm D call. The J call is uncertain, as TRBJ2-7 better fits the DNA end. The CDR3 is 13 amino acids. Germline assignment: CDR1 MGHRA and CDR2 YSYEKL. The CDR3 DNA follows: TGCGCCAGCAGCCGAGACCGATACTACGAGCAGTACTTC. It encodes CASSRDRYYEQYF.

The rearrangement links TRBV27 to TRBJ1-4, with a possible D match to TRBD1 (6 bases). The germline V gene encodes CDR1 MNHEY and CDR2 SMNVEV (reference sequence). V lost 3 bases, J lost 8 bases, and 10 bases lay in between. The CDR3 is 13 residues long. In DNA, the CDR3 is TGTGCCAGCAGTTTGACAGGAAAAGAAAAACTGTTTTTT. Translated, it gives CASSLTGKEKLFF. Filled out from reference TRBV27 and TRBJ1-4, the complete variable domain reads EAQVTQNPRYLITVTGKKLTVTCSQNMNHEYMSWYRQDPGLGLRQIYYSMNVEVTDKGDVPEGYKVSRKEKRNFPLILESPSPNQTSLYFCASSLTGKEKLFFGSGTQLSVL.

This clonotype was detected a few times. The CDR3 bases are TGTGCCAGCAGCTACCTAACGACTGGATATAATTCACCCCTCCACTTT. Translation gives CASSYLTTGYNSPLHF. This chain links TRBV27 with TRBJ1-6, with D unresolved. In germline, CDR1 is MNHEY, CDR2 SMNVEV (reference sequence). V was shortened by 6 bases and J by 4 bases, with 16 bases between the two germline ends. The length of the CDR3 is 16 residues.

This clonotype turned up a few times. The chain is built from TRBV29-1 and TRBJ2-1; tentatively, D is TRBD1 or TRBD2 (5 bases each). This CDR3 has 15 residues. Trimming left V 3 bases short and J 8 bases short, with 20 bases between. Germline V CDR1 and CDR2: SQVTM, ANQGSEA. The DNA for the CDR3 is TGCAGCGTTGAGGTCAGGGAGTACGGTACGGATGAGCAGTTCTTC. It codes for CSVEVREYGTDEQFF.

This clonotype came up many times. This sequence joins TRBV12-3 or TRBV12-4 and TRBJ2-7, with TRBD2 identical over 10 bases. Trimming cost V 6 bases and J 0 bases; bases outside gene matches: 5. The CDR3 is 15 amino acids. CDR3 residues: CASRESSGSSYEQYF. The CDR3 coding sequence is TGTGCCAGCAGAGAATCTAGCGGGAGCTCCTACGAGCAGTACTTC.

The V gene is TRBV6-5, the J gene TRBJ1-2, with a possible D match to TRBD1 (5 bases). V lost 0 bases to trimming and J lost 6 bases, with 20 bases between them. Germline lookup yields CDR1 MNHEY and CDR2 SVGAGI. The CDR3 contains 17 residues. DNA for the CDR3: TGTGCCAGCAGTTACTCGGCCTCAGGGCCCCGACTGGATGGCTACACCTTC. Its translation is CASSYSASGPRLDGYTF.

The rearrangement uses TRBV28 and TRBJ2-3, with 7 positions matching TRBD1. The CDR3 is 16 amino acids. V lost 7 bases and J lost 2; bases outside the gene matches: 12. Per germline, CDR1 MDHEN and CDR2 SYDVKM. The CDR3 here is CASKSTTGIHTDTQYF. CDR3 in DNA: TGTGCCAGCAAATCTACGACAGGGATCCACACAGATACGCAGTATTTT.

The gene calls are TRBV29-1 and TRBJ1-6, with 8 bases identical to TRBD1. There are 17 residues in the CDR3. Germline CDR1 SQVTM, CDR2 ANQGSEA. V shed 6 bases and J 6 bases; nucleotides not matched to a gene: 16. In DNA form, the CDR3 reads TGCAGCGTGGGAAGACGCGAGGGGACAGGAGTTAATTCACCCCTCCACTTT. It yields the protein CSVGRREGTGVNSPLHF.